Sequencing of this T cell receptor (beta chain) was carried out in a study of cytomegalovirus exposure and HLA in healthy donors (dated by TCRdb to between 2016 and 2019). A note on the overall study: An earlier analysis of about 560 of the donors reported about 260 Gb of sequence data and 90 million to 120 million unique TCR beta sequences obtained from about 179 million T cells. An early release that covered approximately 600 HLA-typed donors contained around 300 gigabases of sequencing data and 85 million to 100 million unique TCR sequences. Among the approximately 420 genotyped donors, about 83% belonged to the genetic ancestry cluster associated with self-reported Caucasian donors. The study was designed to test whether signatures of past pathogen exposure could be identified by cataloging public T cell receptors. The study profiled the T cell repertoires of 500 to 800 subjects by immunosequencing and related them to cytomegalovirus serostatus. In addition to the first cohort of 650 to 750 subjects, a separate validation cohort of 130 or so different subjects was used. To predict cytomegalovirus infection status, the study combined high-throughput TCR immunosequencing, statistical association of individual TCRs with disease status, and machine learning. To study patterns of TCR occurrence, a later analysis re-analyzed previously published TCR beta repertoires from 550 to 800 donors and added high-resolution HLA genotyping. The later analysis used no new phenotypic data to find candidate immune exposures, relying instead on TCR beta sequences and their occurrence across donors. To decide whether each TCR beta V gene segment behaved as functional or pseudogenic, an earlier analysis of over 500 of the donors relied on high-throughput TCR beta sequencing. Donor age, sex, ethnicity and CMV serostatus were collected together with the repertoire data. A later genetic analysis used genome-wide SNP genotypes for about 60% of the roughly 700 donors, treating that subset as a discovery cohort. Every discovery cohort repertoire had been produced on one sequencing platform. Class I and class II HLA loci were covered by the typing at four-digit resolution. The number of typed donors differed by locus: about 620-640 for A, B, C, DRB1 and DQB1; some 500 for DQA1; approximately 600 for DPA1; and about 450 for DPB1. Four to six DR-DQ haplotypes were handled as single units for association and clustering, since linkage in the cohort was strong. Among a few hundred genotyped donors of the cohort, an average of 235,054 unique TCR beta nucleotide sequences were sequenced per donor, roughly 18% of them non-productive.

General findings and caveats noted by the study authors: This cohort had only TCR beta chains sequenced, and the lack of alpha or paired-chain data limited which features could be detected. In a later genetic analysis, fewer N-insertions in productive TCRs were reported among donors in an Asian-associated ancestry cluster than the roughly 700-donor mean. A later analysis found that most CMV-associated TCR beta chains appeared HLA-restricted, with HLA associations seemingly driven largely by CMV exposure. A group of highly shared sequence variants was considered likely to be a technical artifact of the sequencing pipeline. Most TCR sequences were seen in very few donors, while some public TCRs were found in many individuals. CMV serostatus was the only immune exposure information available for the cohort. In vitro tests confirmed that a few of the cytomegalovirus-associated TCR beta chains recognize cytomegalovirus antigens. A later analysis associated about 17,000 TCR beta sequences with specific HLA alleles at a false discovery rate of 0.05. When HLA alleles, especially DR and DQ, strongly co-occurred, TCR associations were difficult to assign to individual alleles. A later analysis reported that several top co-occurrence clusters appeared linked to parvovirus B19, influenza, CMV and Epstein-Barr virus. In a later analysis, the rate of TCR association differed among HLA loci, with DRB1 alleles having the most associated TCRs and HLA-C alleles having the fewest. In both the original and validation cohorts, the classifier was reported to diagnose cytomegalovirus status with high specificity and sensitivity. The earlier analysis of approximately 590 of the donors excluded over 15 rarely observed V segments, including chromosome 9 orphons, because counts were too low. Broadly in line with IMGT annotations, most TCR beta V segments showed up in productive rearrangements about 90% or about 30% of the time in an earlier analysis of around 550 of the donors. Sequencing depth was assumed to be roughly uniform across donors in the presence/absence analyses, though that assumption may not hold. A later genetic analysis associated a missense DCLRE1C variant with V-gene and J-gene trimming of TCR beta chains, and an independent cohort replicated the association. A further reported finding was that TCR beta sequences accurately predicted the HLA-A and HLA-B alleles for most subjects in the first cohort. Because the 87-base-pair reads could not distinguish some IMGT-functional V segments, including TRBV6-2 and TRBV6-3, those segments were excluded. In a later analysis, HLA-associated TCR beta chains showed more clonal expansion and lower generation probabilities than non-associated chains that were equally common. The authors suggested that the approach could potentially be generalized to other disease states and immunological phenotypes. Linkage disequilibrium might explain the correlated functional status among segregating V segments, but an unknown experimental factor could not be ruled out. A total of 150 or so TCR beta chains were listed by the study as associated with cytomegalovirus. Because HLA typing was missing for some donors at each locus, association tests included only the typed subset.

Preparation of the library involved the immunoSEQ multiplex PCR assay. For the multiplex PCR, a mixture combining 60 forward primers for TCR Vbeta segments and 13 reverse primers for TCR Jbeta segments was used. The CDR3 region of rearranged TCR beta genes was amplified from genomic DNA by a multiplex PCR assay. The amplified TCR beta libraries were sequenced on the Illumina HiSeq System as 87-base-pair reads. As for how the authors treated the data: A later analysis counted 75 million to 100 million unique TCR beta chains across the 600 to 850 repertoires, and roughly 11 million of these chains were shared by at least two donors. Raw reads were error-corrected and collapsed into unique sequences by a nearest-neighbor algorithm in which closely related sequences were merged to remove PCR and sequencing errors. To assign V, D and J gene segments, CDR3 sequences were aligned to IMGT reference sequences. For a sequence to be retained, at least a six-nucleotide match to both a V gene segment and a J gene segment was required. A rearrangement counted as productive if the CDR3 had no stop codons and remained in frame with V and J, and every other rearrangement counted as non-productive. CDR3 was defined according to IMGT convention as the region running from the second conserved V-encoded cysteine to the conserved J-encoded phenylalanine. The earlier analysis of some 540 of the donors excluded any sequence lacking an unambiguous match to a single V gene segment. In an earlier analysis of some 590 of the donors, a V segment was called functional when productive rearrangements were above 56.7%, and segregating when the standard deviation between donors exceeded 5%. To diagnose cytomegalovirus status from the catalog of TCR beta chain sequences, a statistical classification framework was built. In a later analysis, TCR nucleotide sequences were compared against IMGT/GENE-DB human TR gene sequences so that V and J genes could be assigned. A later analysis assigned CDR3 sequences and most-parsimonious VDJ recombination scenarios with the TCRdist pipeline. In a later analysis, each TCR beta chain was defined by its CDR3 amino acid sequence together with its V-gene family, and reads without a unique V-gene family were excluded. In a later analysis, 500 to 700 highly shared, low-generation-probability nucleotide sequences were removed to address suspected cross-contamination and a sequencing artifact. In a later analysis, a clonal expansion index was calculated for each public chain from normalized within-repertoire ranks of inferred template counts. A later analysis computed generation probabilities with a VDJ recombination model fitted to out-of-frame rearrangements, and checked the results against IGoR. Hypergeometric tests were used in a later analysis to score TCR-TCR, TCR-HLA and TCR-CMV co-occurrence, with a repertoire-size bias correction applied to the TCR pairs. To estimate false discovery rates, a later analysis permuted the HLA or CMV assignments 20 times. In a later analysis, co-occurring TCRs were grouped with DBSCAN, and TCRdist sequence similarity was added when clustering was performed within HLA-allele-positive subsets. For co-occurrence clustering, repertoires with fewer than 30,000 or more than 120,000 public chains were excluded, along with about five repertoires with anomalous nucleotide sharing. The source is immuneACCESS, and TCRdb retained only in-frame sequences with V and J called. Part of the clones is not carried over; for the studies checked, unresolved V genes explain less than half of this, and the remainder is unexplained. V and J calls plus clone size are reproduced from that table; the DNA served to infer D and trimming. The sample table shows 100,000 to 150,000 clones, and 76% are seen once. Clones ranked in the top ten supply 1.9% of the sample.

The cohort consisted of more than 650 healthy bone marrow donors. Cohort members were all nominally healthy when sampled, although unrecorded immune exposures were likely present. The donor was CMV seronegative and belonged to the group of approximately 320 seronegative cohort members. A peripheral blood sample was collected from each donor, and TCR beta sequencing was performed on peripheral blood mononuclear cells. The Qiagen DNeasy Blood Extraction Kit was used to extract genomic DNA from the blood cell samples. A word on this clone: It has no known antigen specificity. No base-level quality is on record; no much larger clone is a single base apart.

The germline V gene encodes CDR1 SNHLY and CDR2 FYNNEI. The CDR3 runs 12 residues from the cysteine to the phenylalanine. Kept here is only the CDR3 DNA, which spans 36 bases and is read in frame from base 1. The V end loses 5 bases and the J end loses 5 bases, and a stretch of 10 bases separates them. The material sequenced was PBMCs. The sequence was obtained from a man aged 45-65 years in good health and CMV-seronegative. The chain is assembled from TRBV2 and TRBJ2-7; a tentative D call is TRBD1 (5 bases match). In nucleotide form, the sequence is TGTGCCAGCAGTCTGCAGGGCCACGAGCAGTACTTC. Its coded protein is CASSLQGHEQYF.